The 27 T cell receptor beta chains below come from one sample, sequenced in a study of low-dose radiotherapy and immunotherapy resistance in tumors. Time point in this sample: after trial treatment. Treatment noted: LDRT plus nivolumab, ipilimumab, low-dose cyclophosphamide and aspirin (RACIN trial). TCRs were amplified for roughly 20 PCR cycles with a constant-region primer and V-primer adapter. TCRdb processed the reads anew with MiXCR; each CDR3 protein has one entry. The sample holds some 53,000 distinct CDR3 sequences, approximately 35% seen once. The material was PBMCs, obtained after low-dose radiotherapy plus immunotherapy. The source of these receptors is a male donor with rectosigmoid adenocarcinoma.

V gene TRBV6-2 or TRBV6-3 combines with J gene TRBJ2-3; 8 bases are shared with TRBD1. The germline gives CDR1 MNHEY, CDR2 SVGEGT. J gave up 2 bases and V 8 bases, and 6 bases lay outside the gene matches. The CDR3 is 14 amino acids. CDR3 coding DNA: TGTGCCAGCCGGCAGGGGGCCACCACAGATACGCAGTATTTT. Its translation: CASRQGATTDTQYF.

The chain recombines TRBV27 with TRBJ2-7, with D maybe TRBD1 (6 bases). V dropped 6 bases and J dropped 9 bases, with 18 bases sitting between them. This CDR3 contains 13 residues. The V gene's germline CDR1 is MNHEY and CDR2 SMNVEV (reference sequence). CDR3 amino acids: CASRRTDSSPQYF. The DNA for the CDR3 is TGTGCCAGCAGGCGAACGGACAGTTCCCCGCAGTACTTC.

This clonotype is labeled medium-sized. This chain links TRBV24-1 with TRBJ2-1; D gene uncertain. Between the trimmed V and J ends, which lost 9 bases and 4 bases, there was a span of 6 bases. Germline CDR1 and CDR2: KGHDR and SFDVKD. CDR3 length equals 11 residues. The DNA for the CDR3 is TGTGCCACCGGCGCGTACAATGAGCAGTTCTTC. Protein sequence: CATGAYNEQFF.

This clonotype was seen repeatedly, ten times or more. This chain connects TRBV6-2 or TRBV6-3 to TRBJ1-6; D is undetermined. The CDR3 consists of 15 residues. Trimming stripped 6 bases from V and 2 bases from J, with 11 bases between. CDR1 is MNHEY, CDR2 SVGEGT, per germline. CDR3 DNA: TGTGCCAGCAGGGATCCGGGAACCTATAATTCACCCCTCCACTTT. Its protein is CASRDPGTYNSPLHF.

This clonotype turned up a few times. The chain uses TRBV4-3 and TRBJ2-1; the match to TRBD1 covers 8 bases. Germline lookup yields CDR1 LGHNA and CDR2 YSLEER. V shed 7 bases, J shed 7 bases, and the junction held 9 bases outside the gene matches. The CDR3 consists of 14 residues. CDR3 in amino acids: CASNNQGALNEQFF. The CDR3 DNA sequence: TGCGCCAGCAACAACCAGGGGGCGCTTAATGAGCAGTTCTTC.

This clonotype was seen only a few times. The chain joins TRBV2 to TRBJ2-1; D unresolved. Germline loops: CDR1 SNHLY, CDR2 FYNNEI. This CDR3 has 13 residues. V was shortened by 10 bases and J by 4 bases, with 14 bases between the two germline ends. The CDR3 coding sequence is TGTGCCACGAGTTTCGGGCCTTACAATGAGCAGTTCTTC. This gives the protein CATSFGPYNEQFF.

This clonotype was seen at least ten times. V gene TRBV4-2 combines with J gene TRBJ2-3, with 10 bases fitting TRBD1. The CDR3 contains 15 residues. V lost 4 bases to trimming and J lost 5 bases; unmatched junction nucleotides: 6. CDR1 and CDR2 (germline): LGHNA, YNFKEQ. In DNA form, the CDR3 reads TGTGCCAGCAGCCCCCGGACAGGGGGAGGAGATACGCAGTATTTT. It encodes CASSPRTGGGDTQYF.

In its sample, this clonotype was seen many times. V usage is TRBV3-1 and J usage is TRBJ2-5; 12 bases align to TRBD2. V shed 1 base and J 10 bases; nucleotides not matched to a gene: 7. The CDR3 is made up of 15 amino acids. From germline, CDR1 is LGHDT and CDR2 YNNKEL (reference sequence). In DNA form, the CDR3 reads TGTGCCAGCAGCCAAGTGTCTAGCGGGGGGGCGGTCCAGTACTTC. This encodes CASSQVSSGGAVQYF.

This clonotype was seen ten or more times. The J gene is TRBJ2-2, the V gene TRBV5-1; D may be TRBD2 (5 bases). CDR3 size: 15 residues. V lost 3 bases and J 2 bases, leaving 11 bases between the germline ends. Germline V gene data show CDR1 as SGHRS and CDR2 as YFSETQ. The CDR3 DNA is TGCGCCAGCAGCTCCCCGGGATCCAACACCGGGGAGCTGTTTTTT. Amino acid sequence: CASSSPGSNTGELFF. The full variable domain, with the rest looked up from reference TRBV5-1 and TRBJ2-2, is KAGVTQTPRYLIKTRGQQVTLSCSPISGHRSVSWYQQTPGQGLQFLFEYFSETQRNKGNFPGRFSGRQFSNSRSEMNVSTLELGDSALYLCASSSPGSNTGELFFGEGSRLTVL.

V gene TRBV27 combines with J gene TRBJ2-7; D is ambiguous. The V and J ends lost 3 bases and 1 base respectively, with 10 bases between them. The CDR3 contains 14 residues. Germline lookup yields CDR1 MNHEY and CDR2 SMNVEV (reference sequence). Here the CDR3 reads CASSFRAGSYEQYF. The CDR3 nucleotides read TGTGCCAGCAGTTTTAGGGCAGGATCCTACGAGCAGTACTTC.

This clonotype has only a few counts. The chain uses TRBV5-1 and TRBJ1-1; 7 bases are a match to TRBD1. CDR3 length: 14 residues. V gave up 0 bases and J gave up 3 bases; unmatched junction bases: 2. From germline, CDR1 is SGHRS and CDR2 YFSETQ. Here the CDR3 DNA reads TGCGCCAGCAGCTTGGCGGGACAGTACACTGAAGCTTTCTTT. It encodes CASSLAGQYTEAFF.

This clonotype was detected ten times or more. CDR3 sequence reads: CASSPTRDREAFF. Here the CDR3 DNA reads TGTGCCAGCAGCCCTACGCGGGACCGGGAAGCTTTCTTT. The V gene is TRBV7-2, the J gene TRBJ1-1; weak D call: TRBD1 (5 bases). From germline, CDR1 is SGHTA and CDR2 FQGNSA. Deletions cut 5 bases from V and 8 bases from J, with 15 bases between. This CDR3 is built from 13 residues.

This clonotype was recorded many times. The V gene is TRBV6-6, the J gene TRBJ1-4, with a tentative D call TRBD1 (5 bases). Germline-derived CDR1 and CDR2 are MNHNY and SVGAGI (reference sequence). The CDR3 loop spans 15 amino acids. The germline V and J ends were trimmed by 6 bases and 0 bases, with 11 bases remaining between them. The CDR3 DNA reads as TGTGCCAGCAGCCCCCGGGGCACAACTAATGAAAAACTGTTTTTT. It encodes CASSPRGTTNEKLFF.

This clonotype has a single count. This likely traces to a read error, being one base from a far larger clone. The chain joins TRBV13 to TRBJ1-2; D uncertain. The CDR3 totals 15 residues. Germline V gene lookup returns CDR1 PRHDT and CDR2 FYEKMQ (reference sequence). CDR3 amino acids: CASSFSPGDNYGYPF. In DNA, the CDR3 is TGTGCCAGCAGCTTTTCCCCTGGGGATAACTATGGCTACCCCTTC. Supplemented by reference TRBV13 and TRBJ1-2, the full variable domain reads AAGVIQSPRHLIKEKRETATLKCYPIPRHDTVYWYQQGPGQDPQFLISFYEKMQSDKGSIPDRFSAQQFSDYHSELNMSSLELGDSALYFCASSFSPGDNYGYPFGSGTRLTVV.

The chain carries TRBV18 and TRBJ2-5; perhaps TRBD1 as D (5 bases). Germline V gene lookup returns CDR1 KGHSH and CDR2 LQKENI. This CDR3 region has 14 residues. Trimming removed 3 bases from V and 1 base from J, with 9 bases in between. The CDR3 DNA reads TGTGCCAGCTCACCGCAGGGTCTCCAAGAGACCCAGTACTTC. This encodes CASSPQGLQETQYF. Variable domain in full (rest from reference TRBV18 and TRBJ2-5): NAGVMQNPRHLVRRRGQEARLRCSPMKGHSHVYWYRQLPEEGLKFMVYLQKENIIDESGMPKERFSAEFPKEGPSILRIQQVVRGDSAAYFCASSPQGLQETQYFGPGTRLLVL.

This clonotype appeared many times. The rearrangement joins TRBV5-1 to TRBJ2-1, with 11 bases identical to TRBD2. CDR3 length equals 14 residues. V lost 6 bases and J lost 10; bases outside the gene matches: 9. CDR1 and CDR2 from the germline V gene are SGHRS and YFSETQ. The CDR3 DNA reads TGCGCCAGCACCCGAACCGGGACTAGCGGAGAGCAGTTCTTC. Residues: CASTRTGTSGEQFF.

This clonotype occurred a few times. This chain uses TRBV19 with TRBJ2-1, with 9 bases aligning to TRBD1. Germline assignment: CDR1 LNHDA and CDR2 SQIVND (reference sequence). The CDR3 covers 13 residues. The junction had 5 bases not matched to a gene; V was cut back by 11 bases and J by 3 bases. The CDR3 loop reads CAGGTGNYNEQFF. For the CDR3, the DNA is TGTGCCGGGGGGACAGGGAACTACAATGAGCAGTTCTTC. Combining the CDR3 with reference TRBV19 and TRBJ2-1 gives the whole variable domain DGGITQSPKYLFRKEGQNVTLSCEQNLNHDAMYWYRQDPGQGLRLIYYSQIVNDFQKGDIAEGYSVSREKKESFPLTVTSAQKNPTAFYLCAGGTGNYNEQFFGPGTRLTVL.

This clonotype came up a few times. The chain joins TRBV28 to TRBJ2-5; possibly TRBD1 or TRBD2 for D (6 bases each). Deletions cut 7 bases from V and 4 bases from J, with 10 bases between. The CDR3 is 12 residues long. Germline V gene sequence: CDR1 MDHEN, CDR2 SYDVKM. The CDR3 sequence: CASNTGAETQYF. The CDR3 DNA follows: TGTGCCAGCAATACGGGGGCAGAGACCCAGTACTTC.

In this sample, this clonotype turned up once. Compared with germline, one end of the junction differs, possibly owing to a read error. The CDR3 DNA follows: TGTGCCGCCAGCAGATCCAGGGAAGGATCACCCCTCCACTTC. This translates into CAASRSREGSPLHF. The genes are TRBV15 and TRBJ2-1; D might be TRBD1 (5 bases). Germline V gene lookup returns CDR1 LNHNV and CDR2 YYDKDF (reference sequence). The CDR3 runs to 14 residues.

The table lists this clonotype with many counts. Written as DNA, the CDR3 is TGCGCCAGCAGCCAAGAGCAGGGTCACGAGCAGTACTTC. Translation gives CASSQEQGHEQYF. The chain joins TRBV4-1 to TRBJ2-7; tentative D call: TRBD1 (5 bases). The germline V gene has CDR1 MGHRA and CDR2 YSYEKL. This CDR3 is built from 13 residues. V shed 0 bases and J shed 5 bases, with 8 bases lying between them.

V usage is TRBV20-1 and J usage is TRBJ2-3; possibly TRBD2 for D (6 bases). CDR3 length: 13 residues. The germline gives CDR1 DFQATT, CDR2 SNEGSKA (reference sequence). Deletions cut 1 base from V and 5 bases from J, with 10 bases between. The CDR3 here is CSARVGSGDTQYF. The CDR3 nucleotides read TGCAGTGCTAGAGTTGGTAGCGGAGATACGCAGTATTTT.

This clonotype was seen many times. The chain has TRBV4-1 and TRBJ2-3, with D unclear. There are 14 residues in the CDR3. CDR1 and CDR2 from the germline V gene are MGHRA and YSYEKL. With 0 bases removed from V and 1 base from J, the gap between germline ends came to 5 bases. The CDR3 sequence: CASSQDHGTDTQYF. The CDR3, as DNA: TGCGCCAGCAGCCAAGATCACGGCACAGATACGCAGTATTTT.

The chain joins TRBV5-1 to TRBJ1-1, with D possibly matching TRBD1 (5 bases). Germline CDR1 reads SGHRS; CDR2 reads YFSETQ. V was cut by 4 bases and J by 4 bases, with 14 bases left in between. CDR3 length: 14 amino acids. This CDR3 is CASSLGRSGTEAFF. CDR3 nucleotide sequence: TGCGCCAGCAGCCTGGGACGGTCGGGCACTGAAGCTTTCTTT.

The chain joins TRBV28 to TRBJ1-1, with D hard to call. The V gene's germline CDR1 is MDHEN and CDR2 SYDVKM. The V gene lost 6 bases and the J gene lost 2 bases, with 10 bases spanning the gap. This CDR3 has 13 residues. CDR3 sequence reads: CASRPTANTEAFF. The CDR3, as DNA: TGTGCCAGCAGGCCGACCGCAAACACTGAAGCTTTCTTT.

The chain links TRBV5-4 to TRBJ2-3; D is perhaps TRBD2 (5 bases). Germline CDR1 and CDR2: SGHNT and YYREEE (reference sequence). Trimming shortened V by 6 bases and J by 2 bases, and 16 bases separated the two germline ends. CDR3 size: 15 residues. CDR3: CASTLDLSSTDTQYF. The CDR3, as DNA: TGTGCCAGCACCCTGGACTTAAGTTCCACAGATACGCAGTATTTT.

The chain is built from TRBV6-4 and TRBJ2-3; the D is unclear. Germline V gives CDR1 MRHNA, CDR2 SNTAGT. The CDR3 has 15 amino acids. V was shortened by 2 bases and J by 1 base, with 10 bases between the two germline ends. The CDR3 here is CASSDGRVGTDTQYF. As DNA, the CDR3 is TGTGCCAGCAGTGACGGTAGGGTGGGCACAGATACGCAGTATTTT.

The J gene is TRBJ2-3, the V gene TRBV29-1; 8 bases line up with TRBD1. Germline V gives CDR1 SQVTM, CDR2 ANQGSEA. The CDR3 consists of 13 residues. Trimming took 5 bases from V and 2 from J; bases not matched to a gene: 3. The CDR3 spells CSVRQGATDTQYF. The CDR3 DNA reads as TGCAGCGTTCGGCAGGGGGCCACAGATACGCAGTATTTT.